Shown below are 17 T cell receptor beta chains from a single sample sequenced in a study of cytomegalovirus exposure and HLA in healthy donors. Primers included in the PCR were 60 Vbeta and 13 Jbeta primers. Clones were read by immunoSEQ multiplex PCR, and TCRdb kept only the in-frame ones, dropping some. This sample has under 250,000 clones, with about 78% found just once. Sequences were obtained from PBMCs. The receptors originated from a woman in her twenties or thirties in good health and CMV-seronegative.

The rearrangement joins TRBV5-1 to TRBJ1-1; 7 bases align to TRBD1. Germline V gene data show CDR1 as SGHRS and CDR2 as YFSETQ. CDR3 length equals 14 residues. Germline trimming cut 3 bases from V and 1 base from J; bases unmatched to any gene: 3. CDR3 residues: CASSSYRGNTEAFF. CDR3 in DNA: TGCGCCAGCAGCTCTTACAGGGGGAACACTGAAGCTTTCTTT.

The rearrangement uses TRBV7-2 and TRBJ2-7; 7 bases match TRBD2. This CDR3 spans 14 amino acids. Trimming cost V 5 bases and J 3 bases; bases outside gene matches: 7. CDR1 SGHTA and CDR2 FQGNSA come from the germline V gene. The CDR3 bases are TGTGCCAGCAGCAACTCCGGGACTAACTACGAGCAGTACTTC. The encoded protein is CASSNSGTNYEQYF.

The gene calls are TRBV19 and TRBJ1-1; 8 bases align to TRBD1. Germline-derived CDR1 and CDR2 are LNHDA and SQIVND (reference sequence). The J segment lost 5 bases and the V segment lost 5 bases, leaving 10 bases of the junction unmatched. The CDR3 consists of 15 residues. This chain's CDR3 is CASSPLTGVGTEAFF. DNA of the CDR3: TGTGCCAGTAGTCCGTTGACAGGGGTTGGAACTGAAGCTTTCTTT.

The gene calls are TRBV6-5 and TRBJ2-7; TRBD2 matches 9 bases. This CDR3 comprises 15 residues. V gave up 3 bases and J gave up 1 base; unmatched junction bases: 4. The germline V gene has CDR1 MNHEY and CDR2 SVGAGI. The CDR3 nucleotides read TGTGCCAGCAGTTATGTGCGGGAGGGTTCCTACGAGCAGTACTTC. It specifies CASSYVREGSYEQYF.

This clone turned up a few times. The chain carries TRBV29-1 and TRBJ2-5; unclear D gene. This CDR3 spans 16 amino acids. Trimming pared 6 bases from V and 0 bases from J, leaving 20 bases between. The germline CDR1 and CDR2 sequences are SQVTM and ANQGSEA. The CDR3 sequence is CSVIPLYTDNQETQYF. Written as DNA, the CDR3 is TGCAGCGTAATCCCCCTATATACAGACAACCAAGAGACCCAGTACTTC. The entire variable domain, with the rest obtained from reference TRBV29-1 and TRBJ2-5, is as follows: SAVISQKPSRDICQRGTSLTIQCQVDSQVTMMFWYRQQPGQSLTLIATANQGSEATYESGFVIDKFPISRPNLTFSTLTVSNMSPEDSSIYLCSVIPLYTDNQETQYFGPGTRLLVL.

This chain connects TRBV5-1 to TRBJ1-3; D ambiguous. This CDR3 has 15 residues. Germline V gene lookup returns CDR1 SGHRS and CDR2 YFSETQ. Trimming shortened V by 4 bases and J by 0 bases, and 11 bases separated the two germline ends. The CDR3 sequence is CASSLSQSSGNTIYF. The CDR3 DNA sequence: TGCGCCAGCAGCCTTAGCCAGAGCTCTGGAAACACCATATATTTT.

The V gene is TRBV6-5, the J gene TRBJ1-6; D unclear. Germline CDR1 MNHEY, CDR2 SVGAGI. V was cut by 0 bases and J by 8 bases, with 8 bases left in between. The CDR3 has 14 amino acids. The CDR3 loop reads CASSYSRSDSPLHF. In nucleotides, the CDR3 is TGTGCCAGCAGTTACTCACGTAGTGATTCACCCCTCCACTTT.

As for this clone: Relative to the germline gene, one junction end is altered; a read error may explain this. The chain employs TRBV11-2 and TRBJ1-2; D may be TRBD1 (6 bases). The germline CDR1 and CDR2 sequences are SGHAT and FQNNGV. The CDR3 consists of 13 residues. The CDR3 reads CASSYTGMYGYPF. The CDR3 DNA reads as TGTGCCAGCAGTTACACAGGGATGTATGGCTACCCCTTC.

V and J are TRBV30 and TRBJ1-2; no reliable D call. This CDR3 region has 12 residues. The germline V gene has CDR1 GTSNPN and CDR2 SVGIG (reference sequence). Trimming left V 2 bases short and J 2 bases short, with 6 bases between. The CDR3 DNA reads TGTGCCTGGAGTACGAGAAACTATGGCTACACCTTC. Encoded protein: CAWSTRNYGYTF.

In DNA form, the CDR3 reads TGCGCCAGCAGCTTGGCCTTCGGGGTATCAGGAAACACCATATATTTT. Its translation: CASSLAFGVSGNTIYF. The J gene is TRBJ1-3, the V gene TRBV5-1, with D unclear. The ends were cut back, 0 bases at V and 4 bases at J, with 14 bases in the middle. CDR3 length: 16 residues. Germline assignment: CDR1 SGHRS and CDR2 YFSETQ.

This clone appeared a single time. Here the CDR3 reads CAIRAGVPYEQYF. The CDR3 region has the DNA TGTGCCATACGGGCGGGGGTGCCCTACGAGCAGTACTTC. This chain connects TRBV10-3 to TRBJ2-5; TRBD2 aligns across 7 bases. The closer fit of TRBJ2-7 to the DNA end suggests the J call may be wrong. This CDR3 region has 13 residues. Germline values: CDR1 ENHRY, CDR2 SYGVKD.

This rearrangement joins TRBV5-6 to TRBJ1-5; D is undetermined. The germline gives CDR1 SGHDT, CDR2 YYEEEE. V was trimmed by 3 bases and J by 6 bases, leaving 7 bases between them. CDR3 size: 12 residues. The CDR3 DNA sequence: TGTGCCAGCAGCTCCCCCTTTCAGCCCCAGCATTTT. It is translated as CASSSPFQPQHF.

The chain recombines TRBV13 with TRBJ1-1; 8 bases line up with TRBD1. CDR3 length: 14 residues. Germline lookup yields CDR1 PRHDT and CDR2 FYEKMQ (reference sequence). After removal of 7 bases from V and 10 bases from J, the junction contained 14 bases not matched to a gene. CDR3 protein: CASIRQGTPQRAFF. Written as DNA, the CDR3 is TGTGCCAGCATCCGACAGGGGACCCCACAAAGAGCTTTCTTT.

On this clone itself: Different DNA sequences within this sample yield the same CDR3. The rearrangement uses TRBV27 and TRBJ1-2; D unclear. Per germline, CDR1 MNHEY and CDR2 SMNVEV (reference sequence). The CDR3 contains 13 residues. Trimming stripped 3 bases from V and 2 bases from J, with 7 bases between. The CDR3 sequence is CASSLGGNYGYTF. The CDR3 bases are TGTGCCAGCAGTTTGGGCGGGAACTATGGCTACACCTTC.

The gene calls are TRBV7-3 and TRBJ2-2; the match to TRBD2 covers 9 bases. The germline V gene has CDR1 SGHTA and CDR2 FQGTGA. CDR3 size: 15 residues. V gave up 2 bases and J gave up 6 bases; unmatched junction bases: 4. CDR3 loop: CASSLQAGGAGELFF. CDR3 DNA: TGTGCCAGCAGCTTACAAGCGGGGGGTGCCGGGGAGCTGTTTTTT. The full variable domain, its missing parts supplied by reference TRBV7-3 and TRBJ2-2, is GAGVSQTPSNKVTEKGKYVELRCDPISGHTALYWYRQSLGQGPEFLIYFQGTGAADDSGLPNDRFFAVRPEGSVSTLKIQRTERGDSAVYLCASSLQAGGAGELFFGEGSRLTVL.

This clone turned up a few times. V gene TRBV11-2 combines with J gene TRBJ1-4; D is perhaps TRBD1 (5 bases). The CDR3 is 15 residues long. CDR1 is SGHAT and CDR2 is FQNNGV in the germline V gene. V was shortened by 0 bases and J by 7 bases, with 12 bases between the two germline ends. Here the CDR3 DNA reads TGTGCCAGCAGCTTAGATGGGGCAGGAACTGAAAAACTGTTTTTT. Translating gives CASSLDGAGTEKLFF.

This clone occurred a few times. The J gene is TRBJ2-5, the V gene TRBV18, with no clear D. The V end lost 0 bases, the J end lost 5 bases, and 10 bases lay between the germline ends. The CDR3 runs 14 residues. Germline lookup yields CDR1 KGHSH and CDR2 LQKENI. The CDR3 sequence is CASSPPLIRETQYF. The CDR3 bases are TGTGCCAGCTCACCACCTCTCATACGGGAGACCCAGTACTTC.